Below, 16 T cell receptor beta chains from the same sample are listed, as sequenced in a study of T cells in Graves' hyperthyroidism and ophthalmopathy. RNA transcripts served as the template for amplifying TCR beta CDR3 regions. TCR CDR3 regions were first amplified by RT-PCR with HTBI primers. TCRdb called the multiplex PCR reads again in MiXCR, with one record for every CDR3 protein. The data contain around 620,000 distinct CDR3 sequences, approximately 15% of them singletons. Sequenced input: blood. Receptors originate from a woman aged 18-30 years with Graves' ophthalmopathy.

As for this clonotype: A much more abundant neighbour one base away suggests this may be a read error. The CDR3 nucleotides read TGTGCCAGCGGACCGGAAGGCCGAAATGAAAAACTGCTTTTT. It codes for CASGPEGRNEKLLF. The V gene is TRBV6-2 or TRBV6-3, the J gene TRBJ1-4; D unresolved. Germline V gives CDR1 MNHEY, CDR2 SVGEGT. There are 14 residues in the CDR3.

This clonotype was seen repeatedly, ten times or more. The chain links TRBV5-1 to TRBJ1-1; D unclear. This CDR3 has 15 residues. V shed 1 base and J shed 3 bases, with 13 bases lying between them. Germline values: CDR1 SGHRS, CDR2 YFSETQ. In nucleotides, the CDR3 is TGCGCCAGCAGCTTGTACCCTTGGGAAGACACTGAAGCTTTCTTT. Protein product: CASSLYPWEDTEAFF.

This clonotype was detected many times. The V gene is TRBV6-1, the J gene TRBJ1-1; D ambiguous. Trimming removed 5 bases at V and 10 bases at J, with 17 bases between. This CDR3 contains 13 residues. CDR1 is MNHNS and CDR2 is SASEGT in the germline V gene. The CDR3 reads CASSFSPRSGAFF. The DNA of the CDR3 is TGTGCCAGCAGTTTTTCCCCCCGGAGCGGAGCTTTCTTT.

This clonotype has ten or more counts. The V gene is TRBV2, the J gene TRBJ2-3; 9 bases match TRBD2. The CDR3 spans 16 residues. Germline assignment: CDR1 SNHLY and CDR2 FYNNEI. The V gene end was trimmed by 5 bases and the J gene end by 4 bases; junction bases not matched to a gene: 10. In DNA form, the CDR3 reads TGTGCCAGCAGTCCCACTAGCGGGTTTATCGCAGATACGCAGTATTTT. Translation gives CASSPTSGFIADTQYF.

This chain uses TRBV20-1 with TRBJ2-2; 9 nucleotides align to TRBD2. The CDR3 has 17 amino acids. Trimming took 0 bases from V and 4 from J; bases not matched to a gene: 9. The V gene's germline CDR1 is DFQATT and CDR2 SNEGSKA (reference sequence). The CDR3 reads CSARDRLVAGVTGELFF. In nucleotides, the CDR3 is TGCAGTGCTAGAGATCGGCTGGTAGCGGGAGTCACCGGGGAGCTGTTTTTT.

The CDR3 coding sequence is TGCAGCACTAGTATAAGGGGCGACAATGAGCAGTTCTTC. Protein product: CSTSIRGDNEQFF. The V and J genes are TRBV20-1 and TRBJ2-1; D is perhaps TRBD1 or TRBD2 (5 bases each). The CDR3 totals 13 residues. CDR1 DFQATT and CDR2 SNEGSKA come from the germline V gene (reference sequence).

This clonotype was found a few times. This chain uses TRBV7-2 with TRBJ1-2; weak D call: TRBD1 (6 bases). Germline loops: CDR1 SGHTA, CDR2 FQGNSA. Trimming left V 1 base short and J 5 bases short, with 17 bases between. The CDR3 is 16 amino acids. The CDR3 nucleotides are TGTGCCAGCAGCTTAGATAGGGGGGTGGGGGGATATGGCTACACCTTC. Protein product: CASSLDRGVGGYGYTF.

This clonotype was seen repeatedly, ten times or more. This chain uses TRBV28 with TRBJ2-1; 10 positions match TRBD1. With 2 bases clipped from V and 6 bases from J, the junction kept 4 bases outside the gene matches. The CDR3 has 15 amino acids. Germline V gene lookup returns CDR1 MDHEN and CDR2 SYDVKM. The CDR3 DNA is TGTGCCAGCAGTTTACCCTGGACAGGGGGCAATGAGCAGTTCTTC. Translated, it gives CASSLPWTGGNEQFF. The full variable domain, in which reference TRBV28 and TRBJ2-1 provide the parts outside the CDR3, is DVKVTQSSRYLVKRTGEKVFLECVQDMDHENMFWYRQDPGLGLRLIYFSYDVKMKEKGDIPEGYSVSREKKERFSLILESASTNQTSMYLCASSLPWTGGNEQFFGPGTRLTVL.

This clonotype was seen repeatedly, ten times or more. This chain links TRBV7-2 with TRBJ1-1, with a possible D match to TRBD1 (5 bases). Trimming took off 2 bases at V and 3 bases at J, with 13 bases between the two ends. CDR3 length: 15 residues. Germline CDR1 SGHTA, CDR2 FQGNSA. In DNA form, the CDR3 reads TGTGCCAGCAGCTTAATGGGGGGGTGGGACACTGAAGCTTTCTTT. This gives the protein CASSLMGGWDTEAFF.

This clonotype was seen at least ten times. CDR3 sequence: CSVDRGAETQYF. CDR3 DNA sequence: TGCAGCGTCGACAGGGGGGCAGAGACCCAGTACTTC. The V and J genes are TRBV29-1 and TRBJ2-5, with 9 bases that match TRBD1. The CDR3 runs to 12 residues. V trimming: 6 bases; J trimming: 4 bases; junction bases outside the gene matches: 3. The germline gives CDR1 SQVTM, CDR2 ANQGSEA.

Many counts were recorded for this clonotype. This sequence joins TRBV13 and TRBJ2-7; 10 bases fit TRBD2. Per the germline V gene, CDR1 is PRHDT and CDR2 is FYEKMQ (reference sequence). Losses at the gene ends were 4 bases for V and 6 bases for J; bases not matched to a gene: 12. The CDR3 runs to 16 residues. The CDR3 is CASSSTGAGGPSEQYF. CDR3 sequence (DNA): TGTGCCAGCAGCTCAACCGGAGCGGGAGGGCCCTCCGAGCAGTACTTC.

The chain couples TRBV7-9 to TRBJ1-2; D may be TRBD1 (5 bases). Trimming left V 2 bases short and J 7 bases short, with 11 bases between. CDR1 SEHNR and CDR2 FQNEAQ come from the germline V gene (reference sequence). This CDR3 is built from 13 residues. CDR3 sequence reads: CASSLSAGPGYTF. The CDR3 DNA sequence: TGTGCCAGCAGCTTATCAGCGGGGCCTGGCTACACCTTC.

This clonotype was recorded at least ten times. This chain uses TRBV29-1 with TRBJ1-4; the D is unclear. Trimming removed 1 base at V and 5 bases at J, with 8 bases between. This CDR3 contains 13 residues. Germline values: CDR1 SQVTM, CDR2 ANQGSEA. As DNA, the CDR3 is TGCAGCGTTGAAGCGGGGATAAATGAAAAACTGTTTTTT. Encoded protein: CSVEAGINEKLFF.

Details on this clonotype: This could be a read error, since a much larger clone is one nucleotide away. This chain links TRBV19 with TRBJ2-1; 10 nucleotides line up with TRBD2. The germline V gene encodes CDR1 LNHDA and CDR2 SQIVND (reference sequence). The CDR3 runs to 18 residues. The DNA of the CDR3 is TGTGCCAGTAGTGGGATACTAGCGGGAAGGAGCTCCTGCAATGAGCAGTTCTTC. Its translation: CASSGILAGRSSCNEQFF.

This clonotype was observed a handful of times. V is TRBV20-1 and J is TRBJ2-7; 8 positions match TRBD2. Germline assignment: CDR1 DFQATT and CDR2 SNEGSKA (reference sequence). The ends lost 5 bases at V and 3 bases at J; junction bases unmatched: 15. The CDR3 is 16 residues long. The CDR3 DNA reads TGCAGTGCTCCTTCACCCGGGGGGGGGATCCACTACGAGCAGTACTTC. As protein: CSAPSPGGGIHYEQYF.

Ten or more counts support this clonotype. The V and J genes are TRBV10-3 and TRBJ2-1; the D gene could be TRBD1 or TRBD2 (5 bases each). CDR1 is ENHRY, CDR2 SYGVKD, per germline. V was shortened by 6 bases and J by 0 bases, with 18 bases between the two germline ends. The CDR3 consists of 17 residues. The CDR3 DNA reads TGTGCCATCAGCGGGGCGGTCCTACTTAGCTCCTACAATGAGCAGTTCTTC. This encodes CAISGAVLLSSYNEQFF.